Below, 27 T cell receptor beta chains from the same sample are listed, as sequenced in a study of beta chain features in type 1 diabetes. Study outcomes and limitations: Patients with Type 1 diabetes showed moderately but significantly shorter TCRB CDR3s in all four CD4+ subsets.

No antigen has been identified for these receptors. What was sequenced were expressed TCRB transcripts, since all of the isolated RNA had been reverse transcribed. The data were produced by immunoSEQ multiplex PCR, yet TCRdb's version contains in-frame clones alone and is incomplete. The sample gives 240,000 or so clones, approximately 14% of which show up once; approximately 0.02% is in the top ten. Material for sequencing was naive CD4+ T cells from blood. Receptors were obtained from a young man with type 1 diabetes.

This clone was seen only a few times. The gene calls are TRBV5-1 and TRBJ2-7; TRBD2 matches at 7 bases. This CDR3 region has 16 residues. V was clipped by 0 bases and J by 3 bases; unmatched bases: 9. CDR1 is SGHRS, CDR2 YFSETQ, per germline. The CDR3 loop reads CASSLEAAGVGYEQYF. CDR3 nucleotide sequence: TGCGCCAGCAGCTTGGAGGCTGCGGGAGTGGGCTACGAGCAGTACTTC.

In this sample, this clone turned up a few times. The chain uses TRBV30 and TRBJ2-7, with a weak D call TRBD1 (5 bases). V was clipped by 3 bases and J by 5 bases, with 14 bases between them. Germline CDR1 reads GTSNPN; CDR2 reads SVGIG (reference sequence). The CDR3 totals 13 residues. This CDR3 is CAWSYQAGNEQYF. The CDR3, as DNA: TGTGCCTGGAGCTATCAGGCAGGGAACGAGCAGTACTTC. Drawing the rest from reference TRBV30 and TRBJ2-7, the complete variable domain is SQTIHQWPATLVQPVGSPLSLECTVEGTSNPNLYWYRQAAGRGLQLLFYSVGIGQISSEVPQNLSASRPQDRQFILSSKKLLLSDSGFYLCAWSYQAGNEQYFGPGTRLTVT.

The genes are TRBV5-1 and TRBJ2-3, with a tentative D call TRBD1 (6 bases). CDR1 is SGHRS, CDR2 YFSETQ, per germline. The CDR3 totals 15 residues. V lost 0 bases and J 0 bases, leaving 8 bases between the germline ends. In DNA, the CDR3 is TGCGCCAGCAGCTTGGTCCAGGGGAGCACAGATACGCAGTATTTT. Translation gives CASSLVQGSTDTQYF.

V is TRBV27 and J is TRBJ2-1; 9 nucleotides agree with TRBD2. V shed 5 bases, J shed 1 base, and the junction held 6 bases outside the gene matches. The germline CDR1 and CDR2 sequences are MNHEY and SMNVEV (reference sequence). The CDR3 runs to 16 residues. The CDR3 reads CASSPSGRNSYNEQFF. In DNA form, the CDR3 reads TGTGCCAGCAGTCCAAGCGGGAGGAATTCCTACAATGAGCAGTTCTTC.

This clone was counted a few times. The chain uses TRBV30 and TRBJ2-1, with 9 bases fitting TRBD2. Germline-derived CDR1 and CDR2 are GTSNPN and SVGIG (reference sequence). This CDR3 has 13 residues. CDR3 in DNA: TGTGCTAATAGCGGGGGCTCCTACAATGAGCAGTTCTTC. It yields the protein CANSGGSYNEQFF. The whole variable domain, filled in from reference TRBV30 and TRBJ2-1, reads SQTIHQWPATLVQPVGSPLSLECTVEGTSNPNLYWYRQAAGRGLQLLFYSVGIGQISSEVPQNLSASRPQDRQFILSSKKLLLSDSGFYLCANSGGSYNEQFFGPGTRLTVL.

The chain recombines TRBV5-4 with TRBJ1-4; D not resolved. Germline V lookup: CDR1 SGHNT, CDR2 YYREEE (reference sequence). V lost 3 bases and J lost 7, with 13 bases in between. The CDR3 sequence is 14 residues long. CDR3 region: CASSSRGWGEKLFF. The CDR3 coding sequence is TGTGCCAGCAGCTCCCGGGGATGGGGTGAAAAACTGTTTTTT.

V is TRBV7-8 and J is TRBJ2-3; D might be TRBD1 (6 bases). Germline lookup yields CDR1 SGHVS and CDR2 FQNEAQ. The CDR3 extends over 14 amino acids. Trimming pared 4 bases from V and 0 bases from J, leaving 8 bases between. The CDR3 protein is CASSSRGSTDTQYF. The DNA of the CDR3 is TGTGCCAGCAGCTCCAGGGGTAGCACAGATACGCAGTATTTT.

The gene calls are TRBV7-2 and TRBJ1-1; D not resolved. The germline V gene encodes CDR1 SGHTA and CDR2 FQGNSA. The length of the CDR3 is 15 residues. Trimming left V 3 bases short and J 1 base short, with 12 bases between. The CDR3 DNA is TGTGCCAGCAGCTTGAGAGGAGAGACGAACACTGAAGCTTTCTTT. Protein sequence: CASSLRGETNTEAFF.

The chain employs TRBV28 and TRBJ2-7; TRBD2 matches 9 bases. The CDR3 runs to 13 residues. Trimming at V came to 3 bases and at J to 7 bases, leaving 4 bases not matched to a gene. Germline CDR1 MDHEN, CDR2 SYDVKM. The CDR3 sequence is CASSFPSGIEQYF. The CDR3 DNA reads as TGTGCCAGCAGTTTCCCTAGCGGGATTGAGCAGTACTTC. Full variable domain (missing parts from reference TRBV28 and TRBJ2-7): DVKVTQSSRYLVKRTGEKVFLECVQDMDHENMFWYRQDPGLGLRLIYFSYDVKMKEKGDIPEGYSVSREKKERFSLILESASTNQTSMYLCASSFPSGIEQYFGPGTRLTVT.

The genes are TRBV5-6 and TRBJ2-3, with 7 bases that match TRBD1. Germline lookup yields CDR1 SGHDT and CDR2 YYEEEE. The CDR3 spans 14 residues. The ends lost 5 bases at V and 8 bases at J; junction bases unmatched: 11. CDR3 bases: TGTGCCAGCAGGACAGGGAGAGGTGGGGCTACGCAGTATTTT. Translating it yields CASRTGRGGATQYF.

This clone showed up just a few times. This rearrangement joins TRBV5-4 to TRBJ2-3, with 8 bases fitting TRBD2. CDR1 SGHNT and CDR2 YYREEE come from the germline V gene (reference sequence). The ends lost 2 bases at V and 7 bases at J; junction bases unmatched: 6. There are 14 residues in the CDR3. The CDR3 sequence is CASSFSGGGNTQYF. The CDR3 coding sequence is TGTGCCAGCAGCTTCAGCGGGGGAGGGAATACGCAGTATTTT.

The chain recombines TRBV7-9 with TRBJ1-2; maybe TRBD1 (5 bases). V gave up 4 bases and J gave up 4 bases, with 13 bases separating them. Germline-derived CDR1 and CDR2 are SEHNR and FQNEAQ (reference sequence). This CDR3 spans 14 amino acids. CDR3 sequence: CASSWGKEGYGYTF. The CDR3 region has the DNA TGTGCCAGCAGCTGGGGCAAGGAAGGCTATGGCTACACCTTC.

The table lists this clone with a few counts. This CDR3 is CASKRGLYGYTF. The CDR3 bases are TGCGCCAGCAAGAGGGGGCTCTATGGCTACACCTTC. The chain employs TRBV5-1 and TRBJ1-2, with 7 nucleotides matching TRBD1. The CDR3 contains 12 residues. Looked up from germline, CDR1 is SGHRS and CDR2 is YFSETQ. Trimming took 6 bases from V and 4 from J; bases not matched to a gene: 3. The full variable domain, its missing parts supplied by reference TRBV5-1 and TRBJ1-2, is KAGVTQTPRYLIKTRGQQVTLSCSPISGHRSVSWYQQTPGQGLQFLFEYFSETQRNKGNFPGRFSGRQFSNSRSEMNVSTLELGDSALYLCASKRGLYGYTFGSGTRLTVV.

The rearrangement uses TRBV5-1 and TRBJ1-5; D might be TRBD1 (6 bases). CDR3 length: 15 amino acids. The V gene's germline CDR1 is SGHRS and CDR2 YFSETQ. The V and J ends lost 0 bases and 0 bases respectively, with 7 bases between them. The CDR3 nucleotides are TGCGCCAGCAGCTTGGGGACAGATAGCAATCAGCCCCAGCATTTT. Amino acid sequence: CASSLGTDSNQPQHF.

The CDR3 is CASSARDETQYF. As DNA, the CDR3 is TGTGCCAGCAGCGCCAGGGATGAGACCCAGTACTTC. The V gene is TRBV11-2, the J gene TRBJ2-5; D might be TRBD1 (5 bases). This CDR3 region has 12 residues. The germline V gene has CDR1 SGHAT and CDR2 FQNNGV. Trimming shortened V by 5 bases and J by 5 bases, and 9 bases separated the two germline ends.

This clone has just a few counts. The CDR3 protein is CASSPSLTATNTGELFF. DNA of the CDR3: TGTGCCAGCTCACCCTCGCTGACAGCGACGAACACCGGGGAGCTGTTTTTT. The V and J genes are TRBV18 and TRBJ2-2, with D possibly TRBD1 on 5 matching bases. V dropped 3 bases and J dropped 0 bases, with 14 bases sitting between them. CDR1 and CDR2 (germline): KGHSH, LQKENI. There are 17 residues in the CDR3.

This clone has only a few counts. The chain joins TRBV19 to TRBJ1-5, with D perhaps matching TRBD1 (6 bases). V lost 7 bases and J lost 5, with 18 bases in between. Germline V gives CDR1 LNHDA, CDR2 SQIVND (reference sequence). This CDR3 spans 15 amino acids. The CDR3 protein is CASNSWGRGDQPQHF. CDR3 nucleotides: TGTGCCAGTAACAGTTGGGGCAGGGGAGATCAGCCCCAGCATTTT. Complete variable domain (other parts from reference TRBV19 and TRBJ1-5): DGGITQSPKYLFRKEGQNVTLSCEQNLNHDAMYWYRQDPGQGLRLIYYSQIVNDFQKGDIAEGYSVSREKKESFPLTVTSAQKNPTAFYLCASNSWGRGDQPQHFGDGTRLSIL.

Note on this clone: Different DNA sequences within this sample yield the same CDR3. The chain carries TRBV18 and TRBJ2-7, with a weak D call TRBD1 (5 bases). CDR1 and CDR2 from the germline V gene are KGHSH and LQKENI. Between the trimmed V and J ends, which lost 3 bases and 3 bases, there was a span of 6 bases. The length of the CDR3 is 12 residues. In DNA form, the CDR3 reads TGTGCCAGCTCACCGACAGTCTACGAGCAGTACTTC. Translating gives CASSPTVYEQYF.

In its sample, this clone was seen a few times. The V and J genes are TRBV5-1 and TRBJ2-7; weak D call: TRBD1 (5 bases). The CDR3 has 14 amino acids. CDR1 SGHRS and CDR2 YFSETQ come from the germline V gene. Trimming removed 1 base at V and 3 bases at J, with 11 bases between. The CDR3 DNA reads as TGCGCCAGCAGCTTGTCAGGGATAGGCTACGAGCAGTACTTC. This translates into CASSLSGIGYEQYF.

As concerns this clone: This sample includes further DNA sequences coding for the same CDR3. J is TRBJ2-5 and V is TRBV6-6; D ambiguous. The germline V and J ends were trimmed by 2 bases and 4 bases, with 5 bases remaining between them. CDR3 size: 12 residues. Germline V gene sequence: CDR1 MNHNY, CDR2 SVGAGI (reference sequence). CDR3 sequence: CASSYSRETQYF. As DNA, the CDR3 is TGTGCCAGCAGTTACAGCCGAGAGACCCAGTACTTC.

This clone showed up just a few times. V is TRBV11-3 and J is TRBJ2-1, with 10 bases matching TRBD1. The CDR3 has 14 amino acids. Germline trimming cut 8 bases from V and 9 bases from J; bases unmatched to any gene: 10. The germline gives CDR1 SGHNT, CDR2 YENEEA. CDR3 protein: CASEVGTGDGEQFF. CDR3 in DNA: TGTGCCAGCGAAGTGGGGACAGGGGACGGTGAGCAGTTCTTC.

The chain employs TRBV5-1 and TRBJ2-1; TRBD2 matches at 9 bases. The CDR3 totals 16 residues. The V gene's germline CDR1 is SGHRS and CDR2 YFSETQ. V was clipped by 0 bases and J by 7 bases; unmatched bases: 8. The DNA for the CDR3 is TGCGCCAGCAGCTTGGGACTAGCGGACCTGGGGAATGAGCAGTTCTTC. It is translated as CASSLGLADLGNEQFF.

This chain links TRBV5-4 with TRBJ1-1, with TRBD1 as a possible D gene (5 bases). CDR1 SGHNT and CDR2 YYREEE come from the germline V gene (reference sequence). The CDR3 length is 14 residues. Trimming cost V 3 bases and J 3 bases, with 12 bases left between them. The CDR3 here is CASSSKGADTEAFF. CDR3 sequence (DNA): TGTGCCAGCAGCTCCAAAGGGGCGGACACTGAAGCTTTCTTT.

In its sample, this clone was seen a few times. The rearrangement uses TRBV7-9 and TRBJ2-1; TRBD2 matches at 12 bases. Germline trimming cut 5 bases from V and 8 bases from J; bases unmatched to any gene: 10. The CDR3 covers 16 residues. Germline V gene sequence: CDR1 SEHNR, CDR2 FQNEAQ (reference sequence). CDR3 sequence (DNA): TGTGCCAGCAGCGTGGGACTAGCGGGCGGCAGGGATGAGCAGTTCTTC. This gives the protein CASSVGLAGGRDEQFF.

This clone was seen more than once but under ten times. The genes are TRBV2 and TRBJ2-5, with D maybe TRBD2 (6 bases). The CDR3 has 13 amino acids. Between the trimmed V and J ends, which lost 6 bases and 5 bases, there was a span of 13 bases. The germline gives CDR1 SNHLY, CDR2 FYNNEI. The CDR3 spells CASRPTGGETQYF. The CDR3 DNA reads TGTGCCAGCAGGCCAACAGGAGGGGAGACCCAGTACTTC.

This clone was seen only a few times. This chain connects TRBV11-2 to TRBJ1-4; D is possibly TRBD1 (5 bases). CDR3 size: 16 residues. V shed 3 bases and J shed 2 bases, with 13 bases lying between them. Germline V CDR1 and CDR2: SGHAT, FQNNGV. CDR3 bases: TGTGCCAGCAGCTTTAGAGCCCGGGGGACTAATGAAAAACTGTTTTTT. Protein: CASSFRARGTNEKLFF.

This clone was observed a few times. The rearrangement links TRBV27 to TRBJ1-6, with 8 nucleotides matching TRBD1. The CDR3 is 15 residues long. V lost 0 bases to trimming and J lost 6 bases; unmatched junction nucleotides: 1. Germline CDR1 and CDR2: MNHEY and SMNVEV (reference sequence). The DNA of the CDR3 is TGTGCCAGCAGTTTATCGGACAGGGCTAATTCACCCCTCCACTTT. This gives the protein CASSLSDRANSPLHF.